The 14 T cell receptor beta chains below come from one sample, sequenced in a study of CD8 T cells in Susac syndrome (dated by TCRdb to about 2019). Preparation of the library involved the immunoSEQ multiplex PCR assay. RNA was extracted using the RNeasy kit, and roughly 0.45 to 1 microgram was reverse transcribed with random hexamers. The public sequencing data were trimmed at Q25 with fastp and processed into clonotypes with MiXCR by TCRdb, which kept only in-frame beta chains. Every distinct CDR3 protein forms one entry, paired with its most common genes and DNA. The sample table contains under 150,000 distinct CDR3 sequences; only one count was recorded for around 94% of them. The top ten constitute around 0.12% of the sample. The specimen sequenced was CD4+ T cells from PBMCs. These receptor sequences come from a human donor with multiple sclerosis.

A single count supports this clonotype. The chain carries TRBV12-3 or TRBV12-4 and TRBJ1-4, with D possibly TRBD1 on 6 matching bases. Trimming took off 3 bases at V and 5 bases at J, with 10 bases between the two ends. The CDR3 is made up of 14 amino acids. The CDR3 bases are TGTGCCAGCAGTTTCGCAGGGGTAAATGAAAAACTGTTTTTT. Translated, it gives CASSFAGVNEKLFF.

The V and J genes are TRBV2 and TRBJ2-7; 11 nucleotides line up with TRBD1. Germline CDR1 is SNHLY and CDR2 is FYNNEI. The CDR3 contains 14 residues. J was trimmed by 5 bases and V by 6 bases; bases with no gene match: 6. The CDR3 sequence: CASRSGQGVHEQYF. In DNA, the CDR3 is TGTGCCAGCAGGTCGGGACAGGGGGTCCACGAGCAGTACTTC.

The chain carries TRBV7-2 and TRBJ1-5, with D unclear. This CDR3 comprises 16 residues. Trimming took off 0 bases at V and 2 bases at J, with 11 bases between the two ends. CDR1 SGHTA and CDR2 FQGNSA come from the germline V gene. The chain's CDR3 is CASSLASPGGNQPQHF. In DNA form, the CDR3 reads TGTGCCAGCAGCTTAGCGTCTCCTGGCGGCAATCAGCCCCAGCATTTT.

The genes are TRBV29-1 and TRBJ1-5; 7 bases are a match to TRBD1. V shed 5 bases, J shed 2 bases, and the junction held 3 bases outside the gene matches. Germline assignment: CDR1 SQVTM and CDR2 ANQGSEA. This CDR3 spans 13 amino acids. CDR3 DNA: TGCAGCGTTAACGACAGGGGCAATCAGCCCCAGCATTTT. This encodes CSVNDRGNQPQHF.

V usage is TRBV5-4 and J usage is TRBJ1-1; D call uncertain. The CDR3 is made up of 15 amino acids. Germline CDR1 and CDR2: SGHNT and YYREEE (reference sequence). Trimming shortened V by 0 bases and J by 3 bases, and 12 bases separated the two germline ends. CDR3 DNA sequence: TGTGCCAGCAGCTTGGGTGAGAGCGTCCACACTGAAGCTTTCTTT. Amino acids: CASSLGESVHTEAFF.

CDR3 sequence (DNA): TGCAGCGTTGGAAGGGACAGGGAGTATGCCTACGAGCAGTACTTC. Residues: CSVGRDREYAYEQYF. J is TRBJ2-7 and V is TRBV29-1, with 9 nucleotides matching TRBD1. The trim removed 4 bases at V and 2 bases at J, leaving 9 bases unmatched. Looked up from germline, CDR1 is SQVTM and CDR2 is ANQGSEA. This CDR3 is 15 amino acids long.

This clonotype was counted once. This chain links TRBV20-1 with TRBJ1-1; 7 nucleotides agree with TRBD1. CDR3 size: 16 residues. Germline assignment: CDR1 DFQATT and CDR2 SNEGSKA (reference sequence). V was clipped by 3 bases and J by 0 bases; unmatched bases: 10. CDR3 in amino acids: CSASDYTGTVNTEAFF. The CDR3 nucleotides read TGCAGTGCTAGTGATTATACCGGGACAGTGAACACTGAAGCTTTCTTT.

V is TRBV7-2 and J is TRBJ1-1; 7 bases line up with TRBD1. The ends lost 4 bases at V and 4 bases at J; junction bases unmatched: 6. The CDR3 is 14 amino acids. Germline-derived CDR1 and CDR2 are SGHTA and FQGNSA. The CDR3 here is CASSSSTGFTEAFF. The CDR3 DNA is TGTGCCAGCAGCTCATCGACAGGGTTCACTGAAGCTTTCTTT.

The rearrangement links TRBV7-9 to TRBJ1-5; D not certain. V was pared by 1 base and J by 7 bases, with 14 bases between. This CDR3 has 15 amino acids. Germline CDR1 is SEHNR and CDR2 is FQNEAQ (reference sequence). The CDR3 region is CASSLGVTIGQPQHF. CDR3 coding DNA: TGTGCCAGCAGCTTAGGGGTCACTATTGGGCAGCCCCAGCATTTT.

The CDR3 DNA reads TGTGCCAGCAGCCAAGAGAGGAGAAAACTGTTTTTT. Residues: CASSQERRKLFF. V gene TRBV3-1 combines with J gene TRBJ1-4; D is ambiguous. This CDR3 comprises 12 residues. Trimming cost V 0 bases and J 10 bases, with 6 bases left between them. The V gene's germline CDR1 is LGHDT and CDR2 YNNKEL (reference sequence). The whole variable domain, remainder taken from reference TRBV3-1 and TRBJ1-4, is DTAVSQTPKYLVTQMGNDKSIKCEQNLGHDTMYWYKQDSKKFLKIMFSYNNKELIINETVPNRFSPKSPDKAHLNLHINSLELGDSAVYFCASSQERRKLFFGSGTQLSVL.

DNA for the CDR3: TGTGCCAGCAGCTTAGACGACCCAGGCAATCAGCCCCAGCATTTT. Protein product: CASSLDDPGNQPQHF. This chain links TRBV7-9 with TRBJ1-5; unclear D gene. V was cut by 1 base and J by 2 bases, with 9 bases left in between. Germline V gives CDR1 SEHNR, CDR2 FQNEAQ (reference sequence). The CDR3 has 15 residues.

V is TRBV5-1 and J is TRBJ1-4; D is ambiguous. Trimming cost V 4 bases and J 0 bases, with 10 bases left between them. The CDR3 sequence is 15 residues long. Germline V lookup: CDR1 SGHRS, CDR2 YFSETQ. The CDR3 coding sequence is TGCGCCAGCAGCCCTACGGGTGCAACTAATGAAAAACTGTTTTTT. This codes for CASSPTGATNEKLFF.

The chain links TRBV30 to TRBJ1-1; D unresolved. The CDR3 is 11 residues long. Germline V CDR1 and CDR2: GTSNPN, SVGIG (reference sequence). Trimming left V 5 bases short and J 11 bases short, with 15 bases between. The CDR3: CAWEGGLRAFF. The DNA of the CDR3 is TGTGCCTGGGAAGGAGGGCTGAGGGCTTTCTTT. Combining the CDR3 with reference TRBV30 and TRBJ1-1 gives the whole variable domain SQTIHQWPATLVQPVGSPLSLECTVEGTSNPNLYWYRQAAGRGLQLLFYSVGIGQISSEVPQNLSASRPQDRQFILSSKKLLLSDSGFYLCAWEGGLRAFFGQGTRLTVV.

CDR3: CASSKRSNTGELFF. The CDR3 DNA reads as TGTGCCAGTAGTAAGCGCAGCAACACCGGGGAGCTGTTTTTT. The rearrangement joins TRBV19 to TRBJ2-2, with D unclear. V was pared by 4 bases and J by 2 bases, with 8 bases between. The CDR3 totals 14 residues. In germline, CDR1 is LNHDA, CDR2 SQIVND (reference sequence).